The following is a TCR beta chain sequence with its context. This entry comes from a study of T cell changes during pregnancy in multiple sclerosis. The assay was immunoSEQ multiplex PCR, and TCRdb's table has in-frame clones only and misses some. The sample lists about 130,000 clones, approximately 96% seen once, with about 0.42% in the top ten. This CDR3 is 15 amino acids long. V gave up 5 bases and J gave up 0 bases, with 14 bases separating them. The V gene's germline CDR1 is SEHNR and CDR2 FQNEAQ (reference sequence). Source: peripheral blood, taken after pregnancy. This receptor was taken from a female donor with multiple sclerosis, enrolled in a pregnancy study. The chain is built from TRBV7-9 and TRBJ2-7; perhaps TRBD2 as D (7 bases). CDR3 nucleotide sequence: TGTGCCAGCAGCGGCGTGGGGGGGCTCTCCTACGAGCAGTACTTC. Translation: CASSGVGGLSYEQYF.